One sample yielded the 11 T cell receptor beta chains listed below, sequenced in a study of control samples from healthy donors and cancer patients (dated by TCRdb to about 2020). The library relied on the immunoSEQ multiplex PCR assay. This immuneACCESS table, as held by TCRdb, lists in-frame sequences with V and J called but not all clones. Of the missing ones, under half trace to an unresolved V gene in checked studies; the others have no known cause. Present in this sample are around 130,000 clones, over 85% of which were seen just once. The ten most abundant clones make up 6% to 9.5% of the sample. The sequencing sample was made of PBMCs. Source of these receptors: a man aged 50 or older with head and neck cancer.

The rearrangement links TRBV7-9 to TRBJ2-5; weak D call: TRBD2 (5 bases). CDR1 SEHNR and CDR2 FQNEAQ come from the germline V gene (reference sequence). V gave up 5 bases and J gave up 2 bases, with 12 bases separating them. This CDR3 has 14 amino acids. The CDR3, as DNA: TGTGCCAGCAGCCCGAGGGCCTTACAAGAGACCCAGTACTTC. Translated: CASSPRALQETQYF.

V usage is TRBV4-2 and J usage is TRBJ2-3, with TRBD2 matching 14 bases. The V segment lost 0 bases and the J segment 2 bases; nucleotides outside the gene matches: 4. The germline gives CDR1 LGHNA, CDR2 YNFKEQ. The length of the CDR3 is 18 residues. The CDR3 DNA is TGTGCCAGCAGCCAAGATCAGGGACTAGCGGGAGTCACAGATACGCAGTATTTT. This gives the protein CASSQDQGLAGVTDTQYF.

This clone was found once. The chain combines TRBV5-4 with TRBJ2-5, with 7 positions matching TRBD1. This CDR3 spans 15 amino acids. CDR1 is SGHNT and CDR2 is YYREEE in the germline V gene (reference sequence). The ends lost 4 bases at V and 5 bases at J; junction bases unmatched: 11. The CDR3 loop reads CASSDDRVGLETQYF. The CDR3 region has the DNA TGTGCCAGCAGCGACGACAGGGTTGGTTTGGAGACCCAGTACTTC.

J is TRBJ2-2 and V is TRBV5-1; 9 bases are a match to TRBD1. The V gene end was trimmed by 7 bases and the J gene end by 4 bases; junction bases not matched to a gene: 5. From germline, CDR1 is SGHRS and CDR2 YFSETQ. The CDR3 extends over 14 amino acids. The CDR3 DNA follows: TGCGCCAGCTACCGGGACAGGGTCACCGGGGAGCTGTTTTTT. Amino acids: CASYRDRVTGELFF.

The V and J genes are TRBV28 and TRBJ2-7, with 14 bases lining up with TRBD2. The trim removed 4 bases at V and 6 bases at J, leaving 5 bases unmatched. Per germline, CDR1 MDHEN and CDR2 SYDVKM. This CDR3 has 15 amino acids. The CDR3 DNA sequence: TGTGCCAGCAGTTCCGGGACTAGCGGGAGCTCCGAGCAGTACTTC. This sequence encodes CASSSGTSGSSEQYF.

The chain combines TRBV25-1 with TRBJ1-1; TRBD1 might be the D (5 bases). Germline CDR1 reads MGHDK; CDR2 reads SYGVNS. CDR3 length equals 16 residues. V lost 2 bases and J lost 6, with 19 bases in between. The CDR3 coding sequence is TGTGCCAGCAGTGAAGGGTGGCGGGCTGCGGGGGCTGAAGCTTTCTTT. This gives the protein CASSEGWRAAGAEAFF.

The V and J genes are TRBV30 and TRBJ2-1, with D tentatively TRBD1 (6 bases). Trimming left V 3 bases short and J 9 bases short, with 15 bases between. Germline V CDR1 and CDR2: GTSNPN, SVGIG (reference sequence). The length of the CDR3 is 13 residues. CDR3 coding DNA: TGTGCCTGGAGGGGGACGTTACAGGGTGAGCAGTTCTTC. Amino acid sequence: CAWRGTLQGEQFF. Full variable domain (remainder filled in from reference TRBV30 and TRBJ2-1): SQTIHQWPATLVQPVGSPLSLECTVEGTSNPNLYWYRQAAGRGLQLLFYSVGIGQISSEVPQNLSASRPQDRQFILSSKKLLLSDSGFYLCAWRGTLQGEQFFGPGTRLTVL.

The CDR3 coding sequence is TGTGCCAGCACCTCTACCGGGGGTTCCTACGAGCAGTACTTC. Its translation is CASTSTGGSYEQYF. The chain combines TRBV6-5 with TRBJ2-7, with D possibly TRBD2 on 6 matching bases. The CDR3 has 14 amino acids. CDR1 is MNHEY, CDR2 SVGAGI, per germline. Between the trimmed V and J ends, which lost 7 bases and 1 base, there was a span of 14 bases.

In this sample, this clone turned up once. The rearrangement links TRBV5-4 to TRBJ2-7; the D call may be TRBD1 or TRBD2 (5 bases each). This CDR3 is 13 amino acids long. Germline lookup yields CDR1 SGHNT and CDR2 YYREEE (reference sequence). Between the trimmed V and J ends, which lost 5 bases and 2 bases, there was a span of 11 bases. The CDR3 spells CASSLGPTYEQYF. In nucleotides, the CDR3 is TGTGCCAGCAGTCTGGGACCTACCTACGAGCAGTACTTC.

The genes are TRBV7-9 and TRBJ1-1, with D uncertain. V gave up 5 bases and J gave up 6 bases, with 7 bases separating them. This CDR3 has 11 amino acids. CDR1 is SEHNR and CDR2 is FQNEAQ in the germline V gene (reference sequence). CDR3 protein: CASSPGSEAFF. The CDR3 bases are TGTGCCAGCAGCCCCGGGTCTGAAGCTTTCTTT.

This clone was recorded once. The V gene is TRBV7-2, the J gene TRBJ2-1; maybe TRBD2 (6 bases). Germline values: CDR1 SGHTA, CDR2 FQGNSA. Trimming stripped 5 bases from V and 12 bases from J, with 17 bases between. The CDR3 is made up of 13 amino acids. CDR3 residues: CASSPTVGRGQFF. For the CDR3, the DNA is TGTGCCAGCAGCCCTACCGTTGGGCGGGGGCAGTTCTTC.